This T cell receptor (beta chain) was identified during a study of blood T cell repertoires in COVID-19. Study-level background: Samples of COVID-19 (acute and convalescent) were obtained from the United States, Italy and Spain. Sources were T cells, B-cell-depleted T cells, or PBMCs; the material itself was cDNA or gDNA.

Authors' data handling: Amplified reference gene primers provided the basis for estimating nucleated cell counts. TCRdb's table, derived via immunoSEQ multiplex PCR, lists solely in-frame clones and lacks some. The DNA was the basis for D and trimming; V, J and clone size are from that table. The sample records some 370,000 clones, roughly 90% being singletons. The clonotype originates from a man in his forties or fifties with acute or convalescent COVID-19. The specimen was peripheral blood.

CDR3 protein: CSVEGIEFF. The CDR3 DNA reads as TGCAGCGTTGAAGGAATAGAGTTCTTC. The rearrangement links TRBV29-1 to TRBJ2-1; D gene uncertain. The CDR3 sequence is 9 residues long. The ends were cut back, 1 base at V and 14 bases at J, with 6 bases in the middle. Germline CDR1 and CDR2: SQVTM and ANQGSEA.